This TCR beta chain appears in the sequencing data of a study of CD4 and CD8 cells across lung adenocarcinoma regions. The CDR3 runs to 15 residues. Germline CDR1 is DFQATT and CDR2 is SNEGSKA (reference sequence). TCRdb reprocessed the PCR reads with MiXCR, giving one entry per CDR3 protein. The top ten hold around 20% of the sample, which has about 19,000 distinct CDR3 sequences, roughly 50% seen once. The patients had localized lung adenocarcinoma, a non-small cell subtype. This receptor was identified in a male donor with lung adenocarcinoma. The CD4 and CD8 labels of this study may be unreliable. The material sequenced was CD4+ T cells from the margin of a lung tumor. V usage is TRBV20-1 and J usage is TRBJ2-1, with 10 bases aligning to TRBD2. The J call may be in error: the DNA end matches TRBJ2-7 better. DNA of the CDR3: TGCAGTGCTAGAGATCATACTAGCGGGGCCTACGAGCAGTACTTC. As protein: CSARDHTSGAYEQYF.